One sample yielded the 18 T cell receptor beta chains listed below, sequenced in a study of tissue T cells after allogeneic stem cell transplantation. Time point noted: mouse harvest day 7 after allogeneic transplant. Mouse grafts combined 10^7 T-cell-depleted bone marrow cells with 10^6 splenic CD5+ T cells. Libraries were prepared by immunoSEQ multiplex PCR; TCRdb keeps only in-frame clonotypes and omits some of them. Of more than 10,000 clones in the sample, roughly two fifths were seen once. Sequencing input: skin. These receptors were collected from a female BALB/c mouse given C57BL/6 T cells with graft-versus-host disease after an allogeneic hematopoietic cell transplant.

This clone was seen a handful of times. Each gene name is a mouse one. The read halts 1 residue ahead of the CDR3 end, with the missing end drawn from the germline J gene. The chain links TRBV26 to TRBJ2-3; D is unclear. The germline V and J ends were trimmed by 5 bases and 3 bases, with 9 bases remaining between them. CDR1 is KGHPV, CDR2 FQNQEV, per germline (reference sequence). The CDR3 totals 13 residues. CDR3 DNA, as far as it was read: TGTGCCAGCAGTTCCACGTGGGCAGAAACGCTGTAT. Encoded protein: CASSSTWAETLY. From start to end, the CDR3 is CASSSTWAETLYF. Full variable domain (missing parts from reference TRBV26 and TRBJ2-3): NSKVIQTPRYLVKGQGQKAKMRCIPEKGHPVVFWYQQNKNNEFKFLINFQNQEVLQQIDMTEKRFSAECPSNSPCSLEIQSSEAGDSALYLCASSSTWAETLYFGSGTRLTVL.

In regard to this clone: The gene names given are mouse names. The read gets to within 1 residue of the CDR3 end, and the germline J gene fills in the rest. The rearrangement uses TRBV13-2 and TRBJ2-5; TRBD1 matches at 8 bases. The CDR3 loop spans 14 amino acids. CDR1 is NNHNN, CDR2 SYGAGS, per germline (reference sequence). V was clipped by 0 bases and J by 6 bases; unmatched bases: 3. CDR3 loop: CASGDAGGFDTQYF. The CDR3 DNA, read in part, is TGTGCCAGCGGTGATGCAGGGGGCTTTGACACCCAGTAC.

By sample share, this clone is medium-sized (0.01 to 0.1%). Germline and genes here are mouse. The read gets to within 1 residue of the CDR3 end, and the germline J gene fills in the rest. The genes are TRBV4 and TRBJ1-3, with 7 bases that match TRBD1. Germline CDR1 and CDR2: LGHDT and YNNKQL (reference sequence). With V trimmed by 6 bases and J by 2 bases, 4 bases remained unmatched. This CDR3 spans 14 amino acids. The CDR3 DNA, read in part, is TGTGCCAGCAGATTACAGGGGACTGGAAATACGCTCTAT. It encodes CASRLQGTGNTLY. The whole CDR3 sequence reads CASRLQGTGNTLYF.

Regarding this clone: Gene labels here are mouse ones. From the germline J gene comes the end of the CDR3, since the read stops 1 residue before it. The sample holds other DNA sequences that translate to the same CDR3. The rearrangement links TRBV26 to TRBJ2-4; D gene ambiguous. The V and J ends lost 6 bases and 0 bases respectively, with 10 bases between them. Germline values: CDR1 KGHPV, CDR2 FQNQEV (reference sequence). The CDR3 covers 14 residues. CDR3 residues: CASSPDTSQNTLYF. Partial CDR3 DNA: TGTGCCAGCAGCCCTGACACCAGTCAAAACACCTTGTAC.

This clone occurred a few times. Gene names and germline refer to mouse. From the germline J gene comes the end of the CDR3, since the read stops 1 residue before it. This chain links TRBV26 with TRBJ2-4; 7 bases line up with TRBD1. Germline loops: CDR1 KGHPV, CDR2 FQNQEV (reference sequence). The V gene end was trimmed by 2 bases and the J gene end by 1 base; junction bases not matched to a gene: 3. There are 15 residues in the CDR3. The CDR3 spells CASSLDRVGQNTLYF. CDR3 bases read: TGTGCCAGCAGTCTGGACAGGGTTGGTCAAAACACCTTGTAC.

In this sample, this clone turned up a few times. Germline and genes here are mouse. The DNA ends 1 residue before the CDR3 does, and the rest of the CDR3 is filled in from the germline J gene. The chain uses TRBV3 and TRBJ2-7, with 8 bases identical to TRBD1. Looked up from germline, CDR1 is SNHLY and CDR2 is FYNGKV (reference sequence). The CDR3 contains 13 residues. V was pared by 5 bases and J by 7 bases, with 7 bases of the junction left unmatched. The CDR3: CASSLGTGREQYF. The DNA read from the CDR3 is TGTGCCAGCAGCCTCGGGACAGGACGGGAACAGTAC. Based on the CDR3 plus reference TRBV3 and TRBJ2-7, the full variable domain is GPKVLQIPSHQIIDMGQMVTLNCDPVSNHLYFYWYKQILGQQMEFLVNFYNGKVMEKSKLFKDQFSVERPDGSYFTLKIQPTALEDSAVYFCASSLGTGREQYFGPGTRLTVL.

Worth noting for this clone: The gene symbols are mouse symbols. The CDR3 end is not reached by the read, which stops 1 residue before it; the germline J gene fills it in. This chain uses TRBV1 with TRBJ2-1; 8 nucleotides line up with TRBD1. Germline CDR1 is NSQYPW and CDR2 is LRSPGD (reference sequence). This CDR3 contains 15 residues. V lost 3 bases, J lost 4 bases, and 5 bases stayed unmatched. CDR3 loop: CTCSAGQGRYAEQFF. The CDR3 bases that were read are TGCACCTGCAGTGCCGGACAGGGACGGTATGCTGAGCAGTTC.

Remarks on this clone: Gene names and germline refer to mouse. Read coverage stops 1 residue before the CDR3 terminus; the germline J gene supplies the remainder. This chain joins TRBV26 and TRBJ2-7, with unresolved D. From germline, CDR1 is KGHPV and CDR2 FQNQEV (reference sequence). CDR3 length: 11 amino acids. V was pared by 4 bases and J by 4 bases, with 5 bases between. CDR3 bases read: TGTGCCAGCAGTCGCCAGTATGAACAGTAC. Its translation is CASSRQYEQY. The full CDR3 is CASSRQYEQYF.

This clone was observed a few times. All gene names here are mouse names. The sequenced fragment ends 1 residue before the CDR3 boundary, so the rest is inferred from the germline J gene. This chain joins TRBV24 and TRBJ2-7; no clear D. The V gene lost 0 bases and the J gene lost 0 bases, with 6 bases spanning the gap. The germline V gene encodes CDR1 KGHTA and CDR2 FRNEEI. The CDR3 is 14 amino acids. The CDR3 DNA, read in part, is TGTGCCAGCAGTCTGTATTGCAGCTCCTATGAACAGTAC. Translated: CASSLYCSSYEQY. The CDR3 in its entirety is CASSLYCSSYEQYF.

This clone was detected only a few times. The germline and genes are mouse ones. Read sequence stops 1 residue before the CDR3 end, and the germline J gene provides the missing end. The V gene is TRBV1, the J gene TRBJ1-5; D unclear. The CDR3 has 13 residues. The ends were cut back, 0 bases at V and 3 bases at J, with 3 bases in the middle. Per germline, CDR1 NSQYPW and CDR2 LRSPGD (reference sequence). CDR3 residues: CTCSAEGNQAPLF. The sequenced CDR3 bases are TGCACCTGCAGTGCAGAAGGCAACCAGGCTCCGCTT.

In regard to this clone: Gene names are mouse gene names. The CDR3 goes on 1 residue after the read ends, and that part is filled in from the germline J gene. This sequence joins TRBV19 and TRBJ2-5, with D tentatively TRBD2 (6 bases). The V gene's germline CDR1 is FNHDT and CDR2 SITEND (reference sequence). This CDR3 comprises 13 residues. V lost 5 bases and J lost 2, with 9 bases in between. The CDR3 DNA, read in part, is TGTGCCAGCAGCCGGGACTTCCAAGACACCCAGTAC. It translates to CASSRDFQDTQY. The CDR3 as a whole reads CASSRDFQDTQYF.

This clone is labeled as medium-sized (0.01 to 0.1%). Gene names and germline refer to mouse. The CDR3 end is not reached by the read, which stops 1 residue before it; the germline J gene fills it in. The chain is built from TRBV23 and TRBJ1-6. TRBJ1-6 is reported as an ORF; its role is uncertain. The CDR3 length is 15 residues. From germline, CDR1 is KGHTA and CDR2 FQNQQP. CDR3 residues: CSSRRGYSYNSPLYF. CDR3 DNA, as far as it was read: TGCTCCAGCAGGAGGGGCTATTCCTATAATTCGCCCCTCTAC.

This clone was observed a few times. Mouse names are used for the genes. The CDR3 end lies 1 residue beyond the end of the read and is filled in from the germline J gene. The chain is built from TRBV19 and TRBJ2-4, with TRBD2 matching 14 bases. V lost 5 bases and J lost 5; bases outside the gene matches: 4. Germline V gene sequence: CDR1 FNHDT, CDR2 SITEND (reference sequence). The CDR3 is 15 amino acids. CDR3 sequence: CASRVGLGGLNTLYF. The sequenced part of the CDR3 DNA is TGTGCCAGCAGAGTGGGACTGGGGGGGCTAAACACCTTGTAC.

In regard to this clone: The genes are named according to mouse. The read ends 1 residue early relative to the CDR3; the germline J gene fills the gap. Different DNA sequences within this sample yield the same CDR3. The chain combines TRBV15 with TRBJ2-7, with 11 bases aligning to TRBD2. The CDR3 covers 13 residues. Germline loops: CDR1 SGHND, CDR2 FRSKSL. After removal of 5 bases from V and 4 bases from J, the junction contained 1 base not matched to a gene. CDR3 DNA, as far as it was read: TGTGCCAGCAGTCGGGACTGGGGGTATGAACAGTAC. This codes for CASSRDWGYEQY. The entire CDR3 protein reads CASSRDWGYEQYF.

Remarks on this clone: Gene names denote mouse genes. The sequenced fragment ends 1 residue before the CDR3 boundary, so the rest is inferred from the germline J gene. The genes are TRBV12-1 and TRBJ2-3; D perhaps matches TRBD2 (7 bases). V was clipped by 2 bases and J by 2 bases, with 13 bases between them. CDR1 is SGHSN and CDR2 is HYEKVE in the germline V gene. The CDR3 is made up of 15 amino acids. CDR3 protein: CASSRGALNAETLYF. The part of the CDR3 DNA that was read is TGTGCCAGCTCTCGGGGGGCGCTGAATGCAGAAACGCTGTAT. The full variable domain, its missing parts supplied by reference TRBV12-1 and TRBJ2-3, is DSGVVQSPRHIIKEKGGRSVLTCIPISGHSNVVWYQQTLGKELKFLIQHYEKVERDKGFLPSRFSVQQFDDYHSEMNMSALELEDSAMYFCASSRGALNAETLYFGSGTRLTVL.

Notes on this clone: Gene names and germline match the mouse. The read terminates 1 residue ahead of where the CDR3 ends, so the germline J gene completes it. The chain is built from TRBV26 and TRBJ1-1; 7 bases map to TRBD1. Trimming removed 0 bases from V and 1 base from J; junction bases left unmatched: 2. Germline CDR1 and CDR2: KGHPV and FQNQEV (reference sequence). This CDR3 contains 15 residues. The part of the CDR3 DNA that was read is TGTGCCAGCAGTCTGTCCTGGACAGGGAACACAGAAGTCTTC. Protein: CASSLSWTGNTEVF. The CDR3 reads in full as CASSLSWTGNTEVFF.

Turning to this clone: All gene names here are mouse names. The read terminates 1 residue ahead of where the CDR3 ends, so the germline J gene completes it. The chain links TRBV12-2 to TRBJ2-5, with 8 bases aligning to TRBD2. CDR3 length: 15 amino acids. V was clipped by 0 bases and J by 8 bases; unmatched bases: 9. The germline V gene encodes CDR1 SGHLS and CDR2 HYDKME. The CDR3 bases that were read are TGTGCCAGCTCTCTCTTGGGGGGGGAGCGGGGCACCCAGTAC. Translated, it gives CASSLLGGERGTQY. The whole CDR3 region reads CASSLLGGERGTQYF.

This clone occurred a few times. Mouse names are used for the genes. The sequenced fragment ends 1 residue before the CDR3 boundary, so the rest is inferred from the germline J gene. J is TRBJ2-5 and V is TRBV3; D call uncertain. The ends were cut back, 2 bases at V and 0 bases at J, with 6 bases in the middle. CDR3 length: 14 residues. Per germline, CDR1 SNHLY and CDR2 FYNGKV (reference sequence). CDR3 sequence: CASSLQDNQDTQYF. The part of the CDR3 DNA that was read is TGTGCCAGCAGCTTACAGGATAACCAAGACACCCAGTAC.